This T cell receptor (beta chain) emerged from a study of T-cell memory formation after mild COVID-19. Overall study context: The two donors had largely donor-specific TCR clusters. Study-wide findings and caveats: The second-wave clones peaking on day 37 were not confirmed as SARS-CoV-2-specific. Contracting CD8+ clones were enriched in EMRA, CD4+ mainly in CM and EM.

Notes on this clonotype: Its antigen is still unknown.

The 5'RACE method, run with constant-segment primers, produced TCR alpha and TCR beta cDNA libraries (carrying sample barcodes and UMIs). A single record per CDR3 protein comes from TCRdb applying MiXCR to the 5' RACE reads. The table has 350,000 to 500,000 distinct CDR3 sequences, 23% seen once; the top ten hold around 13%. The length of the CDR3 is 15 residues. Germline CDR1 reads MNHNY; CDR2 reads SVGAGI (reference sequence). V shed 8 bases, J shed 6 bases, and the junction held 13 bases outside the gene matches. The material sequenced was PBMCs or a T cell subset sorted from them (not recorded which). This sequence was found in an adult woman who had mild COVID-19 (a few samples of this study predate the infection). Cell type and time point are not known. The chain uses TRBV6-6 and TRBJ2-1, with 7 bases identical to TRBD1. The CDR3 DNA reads TGTGCCAGCCGTATGACGACAGGGCAGACCAATGAGCAGTTCTTC. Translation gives CASRMTTGQTNEQFF.